The T cell receptor (beta chain) described here comes from a study of blood T cell repertoires in COVID-19. The germline V and J ends were trimmed by 2 bases and 4 bases, with 10 bases remaining between them. Germline V gives CDR1 SGHRS, CDR2 YFSETQ. This CDR3 contains 14 residues. Per the original data handling: Amplification of reference gene primers provided the estimated nucleated cell counts. Only in-frame clones appear in the TCRdb table, and some are missing; sequencing was by immunoSEQ multiplex PCR. That table gives V, J and clone size, and the DNA gave D and trimming. This sample has some 190,000 clones, with about 81% found just once.

The V call is TRBV5-1, the J call TRBJ2-1, with D possibly matching TRBD1 (5 bases). Input material: peripheral blood. The source of this sequence is a woman between 55 and 75 years old with COVID-19, enrolled during active disease. CDR3 protein: CASSFTDIYNEQFF. The CDR3 DNA follows: TGCGCCAGCAGCTTTACGGACATTTACAATGAGCAGTTCTTC.